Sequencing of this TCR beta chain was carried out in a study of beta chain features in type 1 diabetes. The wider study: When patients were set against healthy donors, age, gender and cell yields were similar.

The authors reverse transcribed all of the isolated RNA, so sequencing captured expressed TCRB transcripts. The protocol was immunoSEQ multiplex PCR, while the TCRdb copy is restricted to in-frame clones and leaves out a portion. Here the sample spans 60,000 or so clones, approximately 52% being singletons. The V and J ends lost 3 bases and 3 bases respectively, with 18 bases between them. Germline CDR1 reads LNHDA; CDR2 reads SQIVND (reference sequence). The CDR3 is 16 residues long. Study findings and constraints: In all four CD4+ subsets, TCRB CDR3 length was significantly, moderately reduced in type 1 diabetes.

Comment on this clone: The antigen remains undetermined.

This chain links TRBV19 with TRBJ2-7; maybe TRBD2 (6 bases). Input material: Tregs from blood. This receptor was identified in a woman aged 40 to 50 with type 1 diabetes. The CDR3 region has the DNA TGTGCCAGTAGTATTTTTCCCCCGCGGCGGGGCTACGAGCAGTACTTC. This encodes CASSIFPPRRGYEQYF.